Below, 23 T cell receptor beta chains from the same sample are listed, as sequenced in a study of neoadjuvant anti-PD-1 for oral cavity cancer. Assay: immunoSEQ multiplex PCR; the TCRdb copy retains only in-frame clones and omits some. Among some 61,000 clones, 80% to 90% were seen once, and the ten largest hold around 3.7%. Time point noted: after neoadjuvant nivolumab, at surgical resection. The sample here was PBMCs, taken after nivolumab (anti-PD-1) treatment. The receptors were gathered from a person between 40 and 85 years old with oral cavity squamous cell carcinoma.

The CDR3 protein is CASSLGSRGEKTQYF. The CDR3 coding sequence is TGTGCCAGTAGTCTCGGGAGCAGGGGGGAGAAGACCCAGTACTTC. The gene calls are TRBV19 and TRBJ2-5; TRBD1 is a possible D gene (7 bases). V lost 5 bases to trimming and J lost 6 bases, with 19 bases between them. The CDR3 spans 15 residues. CDR1 is LNHDA and CDR2 is SQIVND in the germline V gene (reference sequence).

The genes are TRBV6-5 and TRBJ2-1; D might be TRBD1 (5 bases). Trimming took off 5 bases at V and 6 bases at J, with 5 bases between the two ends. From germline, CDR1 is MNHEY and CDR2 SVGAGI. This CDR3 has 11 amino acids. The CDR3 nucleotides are TGTGCCAGCAGTCAGGGCAATGAGCAGTTCTTC. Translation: CASSQGNEQFF.

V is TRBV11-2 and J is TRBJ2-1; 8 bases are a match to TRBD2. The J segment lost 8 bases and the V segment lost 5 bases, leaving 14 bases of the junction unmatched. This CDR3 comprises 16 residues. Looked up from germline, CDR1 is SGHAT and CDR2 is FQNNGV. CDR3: CASSQTPAGVGDEQFF. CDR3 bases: TGTGCCAGCAGCCAGACCCCAGCGGGAGTAGGGGATGAGCAGTTCTTC.

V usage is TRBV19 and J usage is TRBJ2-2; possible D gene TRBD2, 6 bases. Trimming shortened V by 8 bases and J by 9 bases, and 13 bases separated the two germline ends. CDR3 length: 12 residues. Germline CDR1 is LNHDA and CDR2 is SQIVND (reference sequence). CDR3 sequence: CASYGGTWELFF. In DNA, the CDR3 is TGTGCCAGTTATGGCGGGACCTGGGAGCTGTTTTTT. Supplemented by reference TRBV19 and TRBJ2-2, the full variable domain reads DGGITQSPKYLFRKEGQNVTLSCEQNLNHDAMYWYRQDPGQGLRLIYYSQIVNDFQKGDIAEGYSVSREKKESFPLTVTSAQKNPTAFYLCASYGGTWELFFGEGSRLTVL.

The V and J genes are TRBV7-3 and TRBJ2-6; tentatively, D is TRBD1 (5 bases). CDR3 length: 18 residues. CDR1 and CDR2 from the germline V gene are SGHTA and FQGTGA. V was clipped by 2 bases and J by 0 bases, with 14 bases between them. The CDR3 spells CASSLRGQGDSGANVLTF. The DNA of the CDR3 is TGTGCCAGCAGCTTACGAGGCCAAGGGGACTCTGGGGCCAACGTCCTGACTTTC.

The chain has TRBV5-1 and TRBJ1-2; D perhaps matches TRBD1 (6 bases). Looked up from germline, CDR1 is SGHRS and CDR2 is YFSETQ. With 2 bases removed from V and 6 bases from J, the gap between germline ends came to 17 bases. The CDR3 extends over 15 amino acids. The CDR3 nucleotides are TGCGCCAGCAGCTTAGCGGGGGCACTCTCTGATGGCTACACCTTC. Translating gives CASSLAGALSDGYTF.

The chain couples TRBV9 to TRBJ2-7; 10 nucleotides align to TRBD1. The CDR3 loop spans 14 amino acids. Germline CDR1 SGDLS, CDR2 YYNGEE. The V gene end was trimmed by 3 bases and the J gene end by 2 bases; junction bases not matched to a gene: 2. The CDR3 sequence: CASSAGQGTYEQYF. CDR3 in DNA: TGTGCCAGCAGCGCGGGACAGGGGACCTACGAGCAGTACTTC. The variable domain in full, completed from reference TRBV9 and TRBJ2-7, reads DSGVTQTPKHLITATGQRVTLRCSPRSGDLSVYWYQQSLDQGLQFLIQYYNGEERAKGNILERFSAQQFPDLHSELNLSSLELGDSALYFCASSAGQGTYEQYFGPGTRLTVT.

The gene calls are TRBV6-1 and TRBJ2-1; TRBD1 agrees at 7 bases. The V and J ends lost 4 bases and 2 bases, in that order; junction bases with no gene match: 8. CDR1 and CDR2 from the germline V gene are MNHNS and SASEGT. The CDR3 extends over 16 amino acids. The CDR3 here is CASSGKTGSPYNEQFF. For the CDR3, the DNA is TGTGCCAGCAGTGGAAAGACAGGGAGCCCCTACAATGAGCAGTTCTTC.

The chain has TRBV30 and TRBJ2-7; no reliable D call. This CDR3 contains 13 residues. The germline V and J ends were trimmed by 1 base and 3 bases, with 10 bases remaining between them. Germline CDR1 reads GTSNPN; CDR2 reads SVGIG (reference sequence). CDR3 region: CAWSAPVGYEQYF. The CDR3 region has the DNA TGTGCCTGGAGTGCCCCCGTAGGCTACGAGCAGTACTTC.

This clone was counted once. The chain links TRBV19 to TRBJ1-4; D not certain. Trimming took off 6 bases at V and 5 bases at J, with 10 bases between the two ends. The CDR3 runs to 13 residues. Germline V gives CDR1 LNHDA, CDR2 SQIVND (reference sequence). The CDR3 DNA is TGTGCCAGTAGGTATACAGCAAATGAAAAACTGTTTTTT. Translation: CASRYTANEKLFF. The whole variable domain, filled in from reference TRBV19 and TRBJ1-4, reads DGGITQSPKYLFRKEGQNVTLSCEQNLNHDAMYWYRQDPGQGLRLIYYSQIVNDFQKGDIAEGYSVSREKKESFPLTVTSAQKNPTAFYLCASRYTANEKLFFGSGTQLSVL.

CDR3: CASSPLQGSYNEQFF. The CDR3 DNA reads TGTGCCAGCAGCCCCCTACAGGGATCCTACAATGAGCAGTTCTTC. The J gene is TRBJ2-1, the V gene TRBV9, with D maybe TRBD1 (6 bases). Germline V lookup: CDR1 SGDLS, CDR2 YYNGEE. The V gene lost 4 bases and the J gene lost 1 base, with 12 bases spanning the gap. The CDR3 length is 15 residues.

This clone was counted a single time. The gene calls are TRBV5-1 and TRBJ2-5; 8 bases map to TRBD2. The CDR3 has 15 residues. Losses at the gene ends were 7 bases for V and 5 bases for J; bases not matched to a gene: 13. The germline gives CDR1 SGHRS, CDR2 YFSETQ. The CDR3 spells CASSGAAGERETQYF. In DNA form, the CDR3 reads TGCGCCAGCTCCGGGGCAGCGGGAGAGAGGGAGACCCAGTACTTC.

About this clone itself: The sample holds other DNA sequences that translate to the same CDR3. CDR3 loop: CASRASYNEQFF. CDR3 bases: TGTGCCAGCAGGGCCTCCTACAATGAGCAGTTCTTC. The rearrangement joins TRBV6-5 to TRBJ2-1; unclear D gene. Germline V gives CDR1 MNHEY, CDR2 SVGAGI. V dropped 6 bases and J dropped 0 bases, with 3 bases sitting between them. The CDR3 has 12 amino acids.

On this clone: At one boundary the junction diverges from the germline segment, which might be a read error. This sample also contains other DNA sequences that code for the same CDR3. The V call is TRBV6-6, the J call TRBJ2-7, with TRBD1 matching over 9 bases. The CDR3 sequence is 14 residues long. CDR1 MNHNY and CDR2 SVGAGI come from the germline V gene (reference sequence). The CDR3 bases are TGTGCTAGCACAACCTCGGGACAGGGATACGAGCAGTACTTC. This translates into CASTTSGQGYEQYF.

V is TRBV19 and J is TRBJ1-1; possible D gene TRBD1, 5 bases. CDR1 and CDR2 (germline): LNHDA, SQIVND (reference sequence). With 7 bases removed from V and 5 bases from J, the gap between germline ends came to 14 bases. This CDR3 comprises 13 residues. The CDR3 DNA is TGTGCCAGTACCTTGCTCACAGGAACTGAAGCTTTCTTT. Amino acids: CASTLLTGTEAFF.

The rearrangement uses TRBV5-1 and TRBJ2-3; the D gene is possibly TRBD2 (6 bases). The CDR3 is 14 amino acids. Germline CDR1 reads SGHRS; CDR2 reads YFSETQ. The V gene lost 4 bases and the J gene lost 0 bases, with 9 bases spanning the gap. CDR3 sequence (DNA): TGCGCCAGCAGCGGCGGGACTAGCACAGATACGCAGTATTTT. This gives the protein CASSGGTSTDTQYF. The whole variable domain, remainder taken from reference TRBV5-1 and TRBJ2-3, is KAGVTQTPRYLIKTRGQQVTLSCSPISGHRSVSWYQQTPGQGLQFLFEYFSETQRNKGNFPGRFSGRQFSNSRSEMNVSTLELGDSALYLCASSGGTSTDTQYFGPGTRLTVL.

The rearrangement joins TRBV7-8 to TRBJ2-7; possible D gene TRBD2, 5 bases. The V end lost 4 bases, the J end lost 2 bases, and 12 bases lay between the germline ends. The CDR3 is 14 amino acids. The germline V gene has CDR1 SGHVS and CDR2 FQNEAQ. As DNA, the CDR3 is TGTGCCAGCAGCTCCCAGACCGGGACCTACGAGCAGTACTTC. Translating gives CASSSQTGTYEQYF.

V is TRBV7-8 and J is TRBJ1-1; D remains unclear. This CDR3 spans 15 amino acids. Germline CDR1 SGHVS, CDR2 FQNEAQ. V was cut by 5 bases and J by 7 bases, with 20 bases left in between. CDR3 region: CASSPLGPVGDEAFF. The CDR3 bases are TGTGCCAGCAGCCCCCTAGGCCCGGTCGGGGATGAAGCTTTCTTT.

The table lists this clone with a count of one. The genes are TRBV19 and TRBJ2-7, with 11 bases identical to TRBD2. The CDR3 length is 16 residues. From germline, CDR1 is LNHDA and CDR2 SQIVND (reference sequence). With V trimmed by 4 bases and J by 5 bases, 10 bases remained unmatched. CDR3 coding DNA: TGTGCCAGTAGTACTTTTCTAGCGGGAGGCAGGAACGAGCAGTACTTC. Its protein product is CASSTFLAGGRNEQYF.

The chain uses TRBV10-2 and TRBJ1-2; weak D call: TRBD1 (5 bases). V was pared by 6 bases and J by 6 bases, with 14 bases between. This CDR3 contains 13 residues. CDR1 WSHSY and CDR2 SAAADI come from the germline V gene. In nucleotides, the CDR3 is TGCGCCAGCAGCTTCAGGGATATCAATGGCTACACCTTC. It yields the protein CASSFRDINGYTF.

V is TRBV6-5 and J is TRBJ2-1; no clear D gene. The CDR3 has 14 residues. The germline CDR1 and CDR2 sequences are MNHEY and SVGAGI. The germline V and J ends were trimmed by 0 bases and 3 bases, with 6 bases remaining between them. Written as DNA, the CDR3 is TGTGCCAGCAGTTACTCGATACACTACAATGAGCAGTTCTTC. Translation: CASSYSIHYNEQFF.

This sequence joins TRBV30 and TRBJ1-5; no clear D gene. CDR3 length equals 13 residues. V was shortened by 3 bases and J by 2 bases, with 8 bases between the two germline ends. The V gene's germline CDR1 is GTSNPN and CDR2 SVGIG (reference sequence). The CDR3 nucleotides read TGTGCCTGGAGAGGGCAAGGCAATCAGCCCCAGCATTTT. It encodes CAWRGQGNQPQHF.

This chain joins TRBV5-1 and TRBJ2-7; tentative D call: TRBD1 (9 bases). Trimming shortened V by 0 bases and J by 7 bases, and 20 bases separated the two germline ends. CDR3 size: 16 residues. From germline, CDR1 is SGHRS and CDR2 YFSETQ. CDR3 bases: TGCGCCAGCAGCTTGGCTCCGGGGGGGACAGGGAAAGAGCAGTACTTC. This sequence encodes CASSLAPGGTGKEQYF. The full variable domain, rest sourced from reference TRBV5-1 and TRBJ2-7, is KAGVTQTPRYLIKTRGQQVTLSCSPISGHRSVSWYQQTPGQGLQFLFEYFSETQRNKGNFPGRFSGRQFSNSRSEMNVSTLELGDSALYLCASSLAPGGTGKEQYFGPGTRLTVT.